This T cell receptor (beta chain) was sequenced for a study of blood T cell repertoires in COVID-19. Study background: Samples came from the United States, Italy and Spain, spanning acute and convalescent COVID-19. Sample material is recorded as cDNA or gDNA derived from T cells, B-cell-depleted T cells, or PBMCs.

The CDR3 extends over 12 amino acids. Unmatched junction bases numbered 4, after V lost 10 bases and J lost 6 bases. Germline-derived CDR1 and CDR2 are MNHEY and SVGAGI. In the study's own analysis: Nucleated cell counts were estimated from reference gene primer amplification. The repertoire was sequenced with immunoSEQ multiplex PCR; TCRdb's copy has only in-frame clones and lacks some. V and J calls and clone size follow that table, whereas D and trimming were derived from the DNA. The table has some 15,000 clones, 70% to 75% seen once. Sequencing used peripheral blood. The source is a man in his 60s with acute or convalescent COVID-19. The chain has TRBV6-5 and TRBJ1-5; 9 nucleotides agree with TRBD1. Written as DNA, the CDR3 is TGTGCCACCGGACAGGGGAGTCAGCCCCAGCATTTT. Encoded protein: CATGQGSQPQHF.